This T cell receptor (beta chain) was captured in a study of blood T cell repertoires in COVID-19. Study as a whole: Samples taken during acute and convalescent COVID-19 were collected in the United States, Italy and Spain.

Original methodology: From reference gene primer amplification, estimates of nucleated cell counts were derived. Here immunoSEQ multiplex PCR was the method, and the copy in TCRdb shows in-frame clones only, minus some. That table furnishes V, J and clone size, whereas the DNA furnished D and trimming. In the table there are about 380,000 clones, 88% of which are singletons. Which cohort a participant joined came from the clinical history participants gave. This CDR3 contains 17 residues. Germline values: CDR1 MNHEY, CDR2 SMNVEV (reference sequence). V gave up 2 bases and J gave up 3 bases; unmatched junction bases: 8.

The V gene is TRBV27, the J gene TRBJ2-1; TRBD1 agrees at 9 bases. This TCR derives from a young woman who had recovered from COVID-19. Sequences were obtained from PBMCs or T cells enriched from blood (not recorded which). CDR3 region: CASSLLARDRDYNEQFF. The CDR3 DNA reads TGTGCCAGCAGTTTACTCGCCCGGGACAGGGACTACAATGAGCAGTTCTTC.